Following are 15 T cell receptor beta chains from one sample sequenced in a study of blood T cell repertoires in COVID-19 (dated by TCRdb to about 2020). The library was generated by the immunoSEQ multiplex PCR assay. The immuneACCESS repertoire file appears here via TCRdb, limited to in-frame rearrangements. These files lack a portion of the clones; in checked studies, under half of the deficit traces to unresolved V genes, and the cause of the others is not known. The sample table shows roughly 67,000 clones, and roughly 71% are seen once. Over 6% of the sample belongs to the ten largest clones. Material for sequencing was peripheral blood. The receptors stem from a woman aged 45 to 65 with active or convalescent COVID-19.

The chain is built from TRBV20-1 and TRBJ1-1, with D tentatively TRBD1 (5 bases). CDR1 is DFQATT and CDR2 is SNEGSKA in the germline V gene (reference sequence). CDR3 length equals 11 residues. CDR3 DNA: TGCATCTTCCAGGGCAACACTGAAGCTTTCTTT. It specifies CIFQGNTEAFF.

This chain connects TRBV7-2 to TRBJ2-3, with 10 positions matching TRBD2. Germline CDR1 and CDR2: SGHTA and FQGNSA. The V segment lost 6 bases and the J segment 6 bases; nucleotides outside the gene matches: 9. The CDR3 loop spans 15 amino acids. The CDR3 sequence: CASRISGTSADTQYF. In nucleotides, the CDR3 is TGTGCCAGCAGAATATCCGGGACTAGCGCCGATACGCAGTATTTT.

The chain couples TRBV11-2 to TRBJ2-4; TRBD1 aligns across 10 bases. V shed 3 bases and J 0 bases; nucleotides not matched to a gene: 8. Germline CDR1 SGHAT, CDR2 FQNNGV. The CDR3 spans 18 residues. The CDR3: CASSLGQGPSLAKNIQYF. The CDR3 nucleotides read TGTGCCAGCAGCTTGGGACAGGGGCCCTCTCTAGCCAAAAACATTCAGTACTTC.

V is TRBV18 and J is TRBJ1-1; TRBD1 matches at 8 bases. The CDR3 is 14 residues long. V shed 4 bases, J shed 1 base, and the junction held 2 bases outside the gene matches. CDR1 KGHSH and CDR2 LQKENI come from the germline V gene. CDR3 loop: CASSLGQANTEAFF. Here the CDR3 DNA reads TGTGCCAGCTCACTGGGACAGGCGAACACTGAAGCTTTCTTT.

The chain is built from TRBV15 and TRBJ1-5; a possible D gene is TRBD1 (6 bases). Germline lookup yields CDR1 LNHNV and CDR2 YYDKDF (reference sequence). V was shortened by 2 bases and J by 3 bases, with 11 bases between the two germline ends. There are 15 residues in the CDR3. The CDR3 loop is CATSRHTGTNQPQHF. CDR3 in DNA: TGTGCCACCAGCAGACATACAGGGACCAATCAGCCCCAGCATTTT.

The rearrangement uses TRBV4-3 and TRBJ2-2, with a weak D call TRBD1 (5 bases). The CDR3 covers 15 residues. The ends were cut back, 3 bases at V and 5 bases at J, with 13 bases in the middle. Germline values: CDR1 LGHNA, CDR2 YSLEER. The CDR3 bases are TGCGCCAGCAGCCAGGGTTCAGGGATTACCGGGGAGCTGTTTTTT. Amino acid sequence: CASSQGSGITGELFF.

The V call is TRBV6-1, the J call TRBJ1-4; TRBD1 aligns across 10 bases. The germline V gene has CDR1 MNHNS and CDR2 SASEGT. The V and J ends lost 3 bases and 1 base, in that order; junction bases with no gene match: 2. The CDR3 contains 16 residues. CDR3 coding DNA: TGTGCCAGCAGTGATGGACAGGGGGTAACTAATGAAAAACTGTTTTTT. Amino acid sequence: CASSDGQGVTNEKLFF.

V is TRBV4-2 and J is TRBJ2-6; 7 bases map to TRBD2. This CDR3 has 19 amino acids. Germline V gene data show CDR1 as LGHNA and CDR2 as YNFKEQ. V dropped 1 base and J dropped 0; count of bases not matched to a gene: 9. Here the CDR3 reads CASSQALGGPVSGANVLTF. In nucleotides, the CDR3 is TGTGCCAGCAGCCAAGCCTTGGGAGGGCCGGTCTCTGGGGCCAACGTCCTGACTTTC.

The chain recombines TRBV12-3 or TRBV12-4 with TRBJ2-1; D remains ambiguous. The CDR3 sequence is 12 residues long. V shed 4 bases and J shed 8 bases, with 9 bases lying between them. In DNA form, the CDR3 reads TGTGCCAGCAGTTATGCTATGTATGAGCAGTTCTTC. It encodes CASSYAMYEQFF.

The chain recombines TRBV19 with TRBJ2-2, with D possibly matching TRBD1 (6 bases). Trimming pared 1 base from V and 14 bases from J, leaving 11 bases between. CDR3 length: 12 residues. Germline V lookup: CDR1 LNHDA, CDR2 SQIVND (reference sequence). The CDR3 DNA sequence: TGTGCCAGTAGTATAGGAGACAGGATACTGTTTTTT. Its translation is CASSIGDRILFF.

The chain is built from TRBV7-8 and TRBJ2-7, with D unresolved. CDR1 SGHVS and CDR2 FQNEAQ come from the germline V gene. Trimming removed 1 base from V and 6 bases from J, with 7 bases in between. This CDR3 has 12 residues. In DNA, the CDR3 is TGTGCCAGCAGCTTAGGGCCAGGCGAGCAGTACTTC. Amino acids: CASSLGPGEQYF.

The rearrangement joins TRBV7-2 to TRBJ1-2; D is uncertain. The CDR3 length is 14 residues. V gave up 2 bases and J gave up 7 bases, with 14 bases separating them. Germline V gives CDR1 SGHTA, CDR2 FQGNSA. The CDR3 loop reads CASSLSSEGGGYTF. CDR3 in DNA: TGTGCCAGCAGCTTAAGTTCGGAGGGCGGTGGCTACACCTTC. The whole variable domain, filled in from reference TRBV7-2 and TRBJ1-2, reads GAGVSQSPSNKVTEKGKDVELRCDPISGHTALYWYRQSLGQGLEFLIYFQGNSAPDKSGLPSDRFSAERTGGSVSTLTIQRTQQEDSAVYLCASSLSSEGGGYTFGSGTRLTVV.

The table lists this clone with a few counts. This chain uses TRBV6-5 with TRBJ1-5, with unresolved D. V was pared by 8 bases and J by 2 bases, with 16 bases between. CDR3 length: 15 amino acids. Germline CDR1 reads MNHEY; CDR2 reads SVGAGI. CDR3 DNA sequence: TGTGCCAGCCATGCCAGCGGGATCGGCAATCAGCCCCAGCATTTT. Translated: CASHASGIGNQPQHF.

The table lists this clone with a few counts. This chain joins TRBV21-1 and TRBJ2-1; the table gives TRBD2 as D, unverified against the DNA. TRBV21-1 is a listed pseudogene. The CDR3 is 13 residues long. The CDR3 DNA reads as TGTGCCAGCAGCGTTACTAGCACCAATGAGCAGTTCTTC. Translated, it gives CASSVTSTNEQFF.

The V call is TRBV7-9, the J call TRBJ2-3; D may be TRBD2 (6 bases). The germline CDR1 and CDR2 sequences are SEHNR and FQNEAQ (reference sequence). The CDR3 has 14 amino acids. The ends were cut back, 1 base at V and 3 bases at J, with 8 bases in the middle. The CDR3 region has the DNA TGTGCCAGCAGCTTAGAACTAGCAACAGATACGCAGTATTTT. This translates into CASSLELATDTQYF. Variable domain in full (rest from reference TRBV7-9 and TRBJ2-3): DTGVSQNPRHKITKRGQNVTFRCDPISEHNRLYWYRQTLGQGPEFLTYFQNEAQLEKSRLLSDRFSAERPKGSFSTLEIQRTEQGDSAMYLCASSLELATDTQYFGPGTRLTVL.